A selection of T cell receptor beta chains follows, all from one sample in a study of blood T cells in healthy people across ages. TCRdb passed the 5' RACE reads through MiXCR, listing each CDR3 protein once. The sample lists under 1,100,000 distinct CDR3 sequences; about 23% were seen once. These data are also associated with another study on T cells of mothers and their children.

Source material: blood. All receptors come from a girl aged 2-10 years in good health. Both conserved end residues are part of each CDR3. The order of the fields is V gene, CDR3 protein.

V: TRBV28; CDR3: CASSPRPQNEQYF
V: TRBV5-1; CDR3: CASSLYRGARETQYF
V: TRBV5-1; CDR3: CASSHPTRQLPYEQYF
V: TRBV4-1; CDR3: CASSQGPTTDTQYF
V: TRBV24-1; CDR3: CATSTAGAGETQYF
V: TRBV28; CDR3: CASSRTDYNEQFF
V: TRBV7-9; CDR3: CASSLGDRGQETQYF
V: TRBV6-6; CDR3: CASEGPSGRYQETQYF
V: TRBV20-1; CDR3: CSARGGFSRGVVEQYF
V: TRBV11-1; CDR3: CASRAEGGSPYEQYF
V: TRBV4-2; CDR3: CASSLSTGRREQFF
V: TRBV6-5; CDR3: CASSYSRGSDTQYF
V: TRBV10-1; CDR3: CANSRGLPGEQFF
V: TRBV12-3/TRBV12-4; CDR3: CASSYIQGPAAIYF
V: TRBV6-1; CDR3: CASNSYEQYF
V: TRBV5-6; CDR3: CASNRARARNYGYTF
V: TRBV25-1; CDR3: CASSESNTGELFF
V: TRBV10-3; CDR3: CAISGLAGEEQFF
V: TRBV5-1; CDR3: CASSLGTTQETQYF
V: TRBV5-1; CDR3: CASHRTEGMNTEPFF
V: TRBV5-1; CDR3: CASSLSLRTANNEQFF
V: TRBV27; CDR3: CASSFSRESYEQYF